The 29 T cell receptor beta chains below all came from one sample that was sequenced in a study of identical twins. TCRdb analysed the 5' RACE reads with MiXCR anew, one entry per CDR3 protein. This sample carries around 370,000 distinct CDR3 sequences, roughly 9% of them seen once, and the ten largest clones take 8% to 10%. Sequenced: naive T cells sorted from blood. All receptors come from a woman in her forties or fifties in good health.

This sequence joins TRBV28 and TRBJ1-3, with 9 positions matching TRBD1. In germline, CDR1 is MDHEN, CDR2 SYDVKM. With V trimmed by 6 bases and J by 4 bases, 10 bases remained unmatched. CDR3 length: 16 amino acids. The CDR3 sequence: CASRSNRGPIGNTIYF. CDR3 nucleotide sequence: TGTGCCAGCAGATCGAACAGGGGGCCGATAGGAAACACCATATATTTT. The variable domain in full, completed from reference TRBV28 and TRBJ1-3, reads DVKVTQSSRYLVKRTGEKVFLECVQDMDHENMFWYRQDPGLGLRLIYFSYDVKMKEKGDIPEGYSVSREKKERFSLILESASTNQTSMYLCASRSNRGPIGNTIYFGEGSWLTVV.

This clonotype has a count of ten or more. CDR3 sequence: CASSFLAGNYNEQFF. The CDR3, as DNA: TGTGCCAGCAGTTTTCTAGCGGGGAATTACAATGAGCAGTTCTTC. The chain couples TRBV27 to TRBJ2-1; 9 bases line up with TRBD2. The V gene's germline CDR1 is MNHEY and CDR2 SMNVEV (reference sequence). The CDR3 runs to 15 residues. J lost 4 bases, V lost 3 bases, and 4 bases had no gene match.

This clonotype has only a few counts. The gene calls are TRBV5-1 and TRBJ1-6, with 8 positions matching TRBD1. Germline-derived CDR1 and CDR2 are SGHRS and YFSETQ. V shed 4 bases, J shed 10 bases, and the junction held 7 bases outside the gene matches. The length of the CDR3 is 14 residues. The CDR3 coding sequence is TGCGCCAGCAGCAGCGACAGGGGAGGCTCACCCCTCCACTTT. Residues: CASSSDRGGSPLHF. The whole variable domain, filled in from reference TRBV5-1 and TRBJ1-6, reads KAGVTQTPRYLIKTRGQQVTLSCSPISGHRSVSWYQQTPGQGLQFLFEYFSETQRNKGNFPGRFSGRQFSNSRSEMNVSTLELGDSALYLCASSSDRGGSPLHFGNGTRLTVT.

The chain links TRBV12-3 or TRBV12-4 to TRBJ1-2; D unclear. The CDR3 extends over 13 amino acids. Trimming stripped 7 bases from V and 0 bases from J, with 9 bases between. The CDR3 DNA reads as TGTGCCAGCACCACCTTAGCTAACTATGGCTACACCTTC. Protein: CASTTLANYGYTF.

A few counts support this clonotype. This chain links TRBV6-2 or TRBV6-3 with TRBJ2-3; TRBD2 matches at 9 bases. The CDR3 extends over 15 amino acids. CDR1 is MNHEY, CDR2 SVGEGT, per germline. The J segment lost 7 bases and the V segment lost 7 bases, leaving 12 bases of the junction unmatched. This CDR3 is CASKHGAGGPYTQYF. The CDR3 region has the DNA TGTGCCAGCAAACACGGGGCGGGAGGGCCGTATACGCAGTATTTT.

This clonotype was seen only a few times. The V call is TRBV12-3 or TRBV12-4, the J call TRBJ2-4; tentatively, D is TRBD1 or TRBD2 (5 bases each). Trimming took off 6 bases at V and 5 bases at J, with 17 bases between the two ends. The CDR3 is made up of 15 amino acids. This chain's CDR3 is CASSLGLRGENIQYF. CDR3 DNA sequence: TGTGCCAGCAGCCTTGGGTTGAGGGGCGAAAACATTCAGTACTTC.

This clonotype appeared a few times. CDR3 protein: CATSDLKEQETQYF. The CDR3 region has the DNA TGTGCCACCAGTGATTTGAAAGAGCAAGAGACCCAGTACTTC. The chain links TRBV24-1 to TRBJ2-5, with unresolved D. The CDR3 has 14 amino acids. CDR1 is KGHDR, CDR2 SFDVKD, per germline. Trimming left V 0 bases short and J 2 bases short, with 6 bases between.

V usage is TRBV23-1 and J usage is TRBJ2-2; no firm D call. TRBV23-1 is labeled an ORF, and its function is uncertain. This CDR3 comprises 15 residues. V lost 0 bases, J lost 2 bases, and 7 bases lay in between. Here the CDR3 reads CASSQSTENTGELFF. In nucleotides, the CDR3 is TGCGCCAGCAGTCAATCCACGGAAAACACCGGGGAGCTGTTTTTT.

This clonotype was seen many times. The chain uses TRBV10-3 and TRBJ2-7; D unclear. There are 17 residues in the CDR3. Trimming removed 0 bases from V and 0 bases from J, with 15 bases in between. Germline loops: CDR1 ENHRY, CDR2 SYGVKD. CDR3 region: CAISESTSARSSYEQYF. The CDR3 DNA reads TGTGCCATCAGTGAGTCGACTTCGGCCCGAAGCTCCTACGAGCAGTACTTC.

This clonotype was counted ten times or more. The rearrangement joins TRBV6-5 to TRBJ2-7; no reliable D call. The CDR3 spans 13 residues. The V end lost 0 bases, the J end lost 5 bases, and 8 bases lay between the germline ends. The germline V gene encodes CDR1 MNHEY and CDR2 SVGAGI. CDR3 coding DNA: TGTGCCAGCAGTTACTCGGAAGGGAACGAGCAGTACTTC. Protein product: CASSYSEGNEQYF.

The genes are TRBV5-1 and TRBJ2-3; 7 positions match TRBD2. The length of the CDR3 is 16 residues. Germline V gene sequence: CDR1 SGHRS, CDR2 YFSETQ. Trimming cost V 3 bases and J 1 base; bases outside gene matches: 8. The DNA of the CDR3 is TGCGCCAGCAGCTACCAGTCGGGAGGAGGCACAGATACGCAGTATTTT. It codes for CASSYQSGGGTDTQYF.

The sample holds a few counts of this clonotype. CDR3 in DNA: TGCAGCGTTGAATGCAGGGTGAGTTCCTACGAGCAGTACGTC. Translated: CSVECRVSSYEQYV. This chain uses TRBV29-1 with TRBJ2-7, with a possible D match to TRBD1 (5 bases). Germline assignment: CDR1 SQVTM and CDR2 ANQGSEA. Trimming stripped 2 bases from V and 1 base from J, with 12 bases between. CDR3 length: 14 residues.

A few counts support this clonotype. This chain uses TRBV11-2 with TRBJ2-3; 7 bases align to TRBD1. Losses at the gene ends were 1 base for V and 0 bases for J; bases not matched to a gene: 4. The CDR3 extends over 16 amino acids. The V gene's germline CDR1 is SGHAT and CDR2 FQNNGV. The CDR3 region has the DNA TGTGCCAGCAGCTTAGGTACCAGGGGGAGCACAGATACGCAGTATTTT. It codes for CASSLGTRGSTDTQYF. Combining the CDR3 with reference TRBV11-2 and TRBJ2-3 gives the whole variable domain EAGVAQSPRYKIIEKRQSVAFWCNPISGHATLYWYQQILGQGPKLLIQFQNNGVVDDSQLPKDRFSAERLKGVDSTLKIQPAKLEDSAVYLCASSLGTRGSTDTQYFGPGTRLTVL.

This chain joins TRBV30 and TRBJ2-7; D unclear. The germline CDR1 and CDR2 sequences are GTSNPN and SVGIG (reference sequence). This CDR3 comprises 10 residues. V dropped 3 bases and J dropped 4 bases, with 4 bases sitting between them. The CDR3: CAWSIYEQYF. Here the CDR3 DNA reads TGTGCCTGGAGCATATACGAGCAGTACTTC.

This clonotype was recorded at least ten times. For the CDR3, the DNA is TGTGCCACCAGTGATTTTTGGCAGGGGGAATCTAACTATGGCTACACCTTC. As protein: CATSDFWQGESNYGYTF. The chain has TRBV24-1 and TRBJ1-2; TRBD1 matches at 7 bases. V shed 1 base, J shed 0 bases, and the junction held 7 bases outside the gene matches. The CDR3 is 17 amino acids. Germline CDR1 is KGHDR and CDR2 is SFDVKD.

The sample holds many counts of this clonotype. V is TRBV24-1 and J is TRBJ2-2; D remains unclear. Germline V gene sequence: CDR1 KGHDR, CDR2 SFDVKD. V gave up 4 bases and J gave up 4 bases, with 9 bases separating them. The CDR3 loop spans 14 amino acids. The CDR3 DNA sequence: TGTGCCACCAGTGACGCTCAAATCACCGGGGAGCTGTTTTTT. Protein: CATSDAQITGELFF.

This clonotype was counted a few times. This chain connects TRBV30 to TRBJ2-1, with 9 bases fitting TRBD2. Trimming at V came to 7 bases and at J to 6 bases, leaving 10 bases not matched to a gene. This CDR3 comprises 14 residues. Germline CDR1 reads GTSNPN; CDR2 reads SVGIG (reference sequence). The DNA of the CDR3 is TGTGCCTCGATTAGCGGGAGAAGAATCAATGAGCAGTTCTTC. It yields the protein CASISGRRINEQFF.

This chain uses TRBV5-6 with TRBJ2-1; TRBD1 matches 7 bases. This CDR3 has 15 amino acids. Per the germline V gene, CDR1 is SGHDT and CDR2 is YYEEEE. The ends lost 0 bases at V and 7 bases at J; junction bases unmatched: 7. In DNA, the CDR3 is TGTGCCAGCAGCTTGGGGGACAGCCACCGGAATGAGCAGTTCTTC. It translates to CASSLGDSHRNEQFF.

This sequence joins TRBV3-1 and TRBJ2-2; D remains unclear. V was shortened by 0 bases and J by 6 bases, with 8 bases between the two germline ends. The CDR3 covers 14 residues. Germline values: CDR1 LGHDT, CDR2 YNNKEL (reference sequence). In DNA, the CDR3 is TGTGCCAGCAGCCAAGATGGTTCGGCCGGGGAGCTGTTTTTT. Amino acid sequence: CASSQDGSAGELFF.

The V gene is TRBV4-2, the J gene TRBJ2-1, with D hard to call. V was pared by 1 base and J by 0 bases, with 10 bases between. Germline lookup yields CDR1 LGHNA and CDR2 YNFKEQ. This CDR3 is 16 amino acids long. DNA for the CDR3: TGTGCCAGCAGCCAAGCCTTGATGAGCTCCTACAATGAGCAGTTCTTC. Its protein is CASSQALMSSYNEQFF.

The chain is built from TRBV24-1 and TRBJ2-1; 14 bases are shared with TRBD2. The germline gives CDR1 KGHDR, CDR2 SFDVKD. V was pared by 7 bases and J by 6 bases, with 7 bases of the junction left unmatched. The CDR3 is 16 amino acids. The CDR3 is CATSDLGLAGVNEQFF. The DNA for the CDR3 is TGTGCCACCAGCGACCTGGGACTAGCGGGGGTCAATGAGCAGTTCTTC.

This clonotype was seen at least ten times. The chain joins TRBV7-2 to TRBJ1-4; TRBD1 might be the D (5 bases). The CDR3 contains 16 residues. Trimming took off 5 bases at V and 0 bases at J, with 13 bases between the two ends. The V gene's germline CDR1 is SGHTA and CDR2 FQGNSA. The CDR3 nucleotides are TGTGCCAGCAGCGGGCGGGGGGGGGCAACTAATGAAAAACTGTTTTTT. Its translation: CASSGRGGATNEKLFF.

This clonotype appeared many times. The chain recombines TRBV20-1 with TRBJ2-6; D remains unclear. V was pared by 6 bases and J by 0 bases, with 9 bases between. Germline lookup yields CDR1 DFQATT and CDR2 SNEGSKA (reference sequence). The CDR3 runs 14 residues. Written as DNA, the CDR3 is TGCAGTGCCCAAGGTTTCTCTGGGGCCAACGTCCTGACTTTC. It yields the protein CSAQGFSGANVLTF.

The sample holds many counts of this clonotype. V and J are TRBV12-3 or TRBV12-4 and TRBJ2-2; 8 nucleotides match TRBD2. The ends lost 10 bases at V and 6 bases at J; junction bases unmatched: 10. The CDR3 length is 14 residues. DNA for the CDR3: TGTGCCACAGAAAGAGCGGGAGAGCCCGGGGAGCTGTTTTTT. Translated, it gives CATERAGEPGELFF.

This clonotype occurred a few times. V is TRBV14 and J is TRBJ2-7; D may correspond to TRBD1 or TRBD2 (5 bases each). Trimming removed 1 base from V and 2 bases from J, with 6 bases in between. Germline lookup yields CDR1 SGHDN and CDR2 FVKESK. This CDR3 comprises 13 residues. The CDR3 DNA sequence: TGTGCCAGCAGCCAAGGGGGGACCTACGAGCAGTACTTC. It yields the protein CASSQGGTYEQYF.

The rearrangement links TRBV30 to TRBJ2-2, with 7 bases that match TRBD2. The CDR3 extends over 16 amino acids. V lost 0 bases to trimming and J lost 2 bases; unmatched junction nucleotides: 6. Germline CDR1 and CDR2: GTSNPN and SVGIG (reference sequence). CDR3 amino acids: CAWSVVPSGNTGELFF. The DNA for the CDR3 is TGTGCCTGGAGTGTAGTGCCTAGCGGCAACACCGGGGAGCTGTTTTTT.

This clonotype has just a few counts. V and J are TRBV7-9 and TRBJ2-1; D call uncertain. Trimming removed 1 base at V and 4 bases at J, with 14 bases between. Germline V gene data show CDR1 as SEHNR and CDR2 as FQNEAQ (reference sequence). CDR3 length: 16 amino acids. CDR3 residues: CASSLVGFDWYNEQFF. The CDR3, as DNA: TGTGCCAGCAGCTTAGTTGGGTTTGATTGGTACAATGAGCAGTTCTTC.

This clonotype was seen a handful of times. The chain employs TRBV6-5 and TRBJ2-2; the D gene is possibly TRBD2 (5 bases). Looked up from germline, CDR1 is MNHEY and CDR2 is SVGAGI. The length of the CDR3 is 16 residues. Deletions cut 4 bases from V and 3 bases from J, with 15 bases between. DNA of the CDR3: TGTGCCAGCAGTTCGATTCAACTAGTCTACACCGGGGAGCTGTTTTTT. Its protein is CASSSIQLVYTGELFF.

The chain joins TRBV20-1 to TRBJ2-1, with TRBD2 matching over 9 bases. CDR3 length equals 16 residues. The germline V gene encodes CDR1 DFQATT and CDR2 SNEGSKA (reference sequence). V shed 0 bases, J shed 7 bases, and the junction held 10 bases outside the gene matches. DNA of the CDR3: TGCAGTGCTAGAGAGGCCGTGGGACTAGCCGTAAATGAGCAGTTCTTC. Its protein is CSAREAVGLAVNEQFF.